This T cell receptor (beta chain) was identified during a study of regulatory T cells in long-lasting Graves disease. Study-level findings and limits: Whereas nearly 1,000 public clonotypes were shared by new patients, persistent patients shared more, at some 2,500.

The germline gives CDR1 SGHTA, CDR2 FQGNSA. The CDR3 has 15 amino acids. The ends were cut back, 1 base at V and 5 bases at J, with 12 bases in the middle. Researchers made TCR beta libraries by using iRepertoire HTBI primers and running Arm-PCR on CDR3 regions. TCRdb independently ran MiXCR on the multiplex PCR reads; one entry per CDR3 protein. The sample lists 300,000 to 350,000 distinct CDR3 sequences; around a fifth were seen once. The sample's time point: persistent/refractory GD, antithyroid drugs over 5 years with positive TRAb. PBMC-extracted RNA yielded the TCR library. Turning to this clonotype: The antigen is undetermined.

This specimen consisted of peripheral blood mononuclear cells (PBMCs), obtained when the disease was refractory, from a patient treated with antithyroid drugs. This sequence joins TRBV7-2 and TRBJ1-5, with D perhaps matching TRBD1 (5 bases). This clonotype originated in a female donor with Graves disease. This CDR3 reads CASSLVGARDQPQHF. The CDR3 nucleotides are TGTGCCAGCAGCTTAGTTGGGGCGCGGGATCAGCCCCAGCATTTT.